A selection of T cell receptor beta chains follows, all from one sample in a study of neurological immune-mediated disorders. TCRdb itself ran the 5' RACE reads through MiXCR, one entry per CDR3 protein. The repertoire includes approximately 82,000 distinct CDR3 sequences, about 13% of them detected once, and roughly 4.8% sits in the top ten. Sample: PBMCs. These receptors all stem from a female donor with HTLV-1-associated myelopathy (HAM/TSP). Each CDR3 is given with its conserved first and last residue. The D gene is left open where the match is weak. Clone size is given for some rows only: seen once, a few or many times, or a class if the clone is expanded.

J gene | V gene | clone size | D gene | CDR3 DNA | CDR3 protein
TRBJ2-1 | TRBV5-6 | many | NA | TGTGCCAGCAGCTTGGTGGCCGGGGATGAGCAGTTCTTC | CASSLVAGDEQFF
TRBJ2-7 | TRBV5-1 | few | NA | TGCGCCAGCAGCTTGGAGGCATTCTCCTACGAGCAGTACTTC | CASSLEAFSYEQYF
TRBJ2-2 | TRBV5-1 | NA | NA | TGCGCCAGCAGCTTGGCTAGCACTCCGGGGACCGGGGAGCTGTTTTTT | CASSLASTPGTGELFF
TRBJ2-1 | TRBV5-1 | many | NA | TGCGCCAGCAGTGAACAGGGTTCCTACAATGAGCAGTTCTTC | CASSEQGSYNEQFF
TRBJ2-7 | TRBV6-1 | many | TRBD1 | TGTGCCAGCAGCGAGACAGGGGTGCCATACGAGCAGTACTTC | CASSETGVPYEQYF
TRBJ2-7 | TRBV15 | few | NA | TGTGCCACCAGCAGAGATTACAGTCTAATGCCCTACGAGCAGTACTTC | CATSRDYSLMPYEQYF
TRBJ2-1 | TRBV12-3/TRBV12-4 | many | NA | TGTGCCAGCAGTTCGGGGGTTAACAATGAGCAGTTCTTC | CASSSGVNNEQFF
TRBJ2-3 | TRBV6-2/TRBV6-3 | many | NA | TGTGCCAGCAGTTACGTCGCAGATACGCAGTATTTT | CASSYVADTQYF
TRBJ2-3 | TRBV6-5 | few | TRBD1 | TGTGCCAGCAGGCCCGGACAGGGCCGCACAGATACGCAGTATTTT | CASRPGQGRTDTQYF
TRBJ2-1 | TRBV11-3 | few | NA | TGTGCCAGCAGCGTGATAGGGGACCATGAGCAGTTCTTC | CASSVIGDHEQFF
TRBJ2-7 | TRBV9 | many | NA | TGTGCCAGCAGCGCCGGACCGGACAGCTACGAGCAGTACTTC | CASSAGPDSYEQYF
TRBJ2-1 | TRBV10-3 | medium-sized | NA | TGTGCCATCAGCCAATCCTACAATGAGCAGTTCTTC | CAISQSYNEQFF
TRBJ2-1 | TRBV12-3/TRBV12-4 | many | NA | TGTGCCAGCAGTTCCAGGGGTGAGCAGTTCTTC | CASSSRGEQFF
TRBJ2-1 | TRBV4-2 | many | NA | TGTGCCAGCAGCCAACAAGGGGGAAGGACTATTTTGGGGAGCTATTACAATGAGCAGTTCTTC | CASSQQGGRTILGSYYNEQFF
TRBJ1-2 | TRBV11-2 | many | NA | TGTGCCAGCAGCTTAGAGCAGTATGGCTACACCTTC | CASSLEQYGYTF
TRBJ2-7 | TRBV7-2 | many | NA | TGTGCCAGCAGCTTTCCTACCCTCTACGAGCAGTACTTC | CASSFPTLYEQYF
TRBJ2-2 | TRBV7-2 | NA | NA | TGTGCCAGCAGACAGCAGGGGGGAAACACCGGGGAGCTGTTTTTT | CASRQQGGNTGELFF
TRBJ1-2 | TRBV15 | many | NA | TGTGCTACCAGCAGGGAGGACCGAATAGGGCTAGTCTTGAACTATGGCTACACCTTC | CATSREDRIGLVLNYGYTF
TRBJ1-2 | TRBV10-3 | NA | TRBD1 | TGTGCCATCAGGCAGACAGGGAAGGACTATGGCTACACCTTC | CAIRQTGKDYGYTF
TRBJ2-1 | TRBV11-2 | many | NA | TGTGCCAGCAGAATGGGGTATGGTCGTAATGAGCAGTTCTTC | CASRMGYGRNEQFF
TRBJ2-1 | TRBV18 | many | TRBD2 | TGTGCCAGCTCACCACCCCGGGGGGTAGCGTTCTTC | CASSPPRGVAFF
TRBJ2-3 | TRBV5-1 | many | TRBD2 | TGCGCCAGCAGCTCAGGGACTAGCGGGGCCCGGGAGTATTTT | CASSSGTSGAREYF
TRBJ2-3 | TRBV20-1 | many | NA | TGCAGTGCCCCGGGGGACACAGATACGCAGTATTTT | CSAPGDTDTQYF
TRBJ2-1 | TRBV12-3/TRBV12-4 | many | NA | TGTGCCAGCAGTGAAATAGCGAATGAGCAGTTCTTC | CASSEIANEQFF
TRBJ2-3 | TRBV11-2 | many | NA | TGTGCCAGCAGCTTAATGGGGGATACGCAGTATTTT | CASSLMGDTQYF
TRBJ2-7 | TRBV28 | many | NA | TGTGCCAGCAACGGCAGGTTGGACGAGCAGTACTTC | CASNGRLDEQYF
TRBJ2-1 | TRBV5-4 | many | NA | TGTGCCAGCAGCACTTGGGAAGACAATGAGCAGTTCTTC | CASSTWEDNEQFF
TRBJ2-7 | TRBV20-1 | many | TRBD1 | TGCAGTGCTCACGACAGGGCTTCCTACGAGCAGTACTTC | CSAHDRASYEQYF
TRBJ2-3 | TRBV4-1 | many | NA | TGCGCCAGCAGCCAAGCCCAGAGGGAAGGTGATACGCAGTATTTT | CASSQAQREGDTQYF
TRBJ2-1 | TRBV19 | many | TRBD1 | TGTGCCAGTAGTCTCCGGGGGCCGGGACAGGGAATGGACAATGAGCAGTTCTTC | CASSLRGPGQGMDNEQFF
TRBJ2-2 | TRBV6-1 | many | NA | TGTGCCAGCAGTGAACAGAACAGGGCTTTCACCGGGGAGCTGTTTTTT | CASSEQNRAFTGELFF
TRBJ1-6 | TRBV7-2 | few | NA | TGTGCCAGCAGCACACAGGGATCCTATAATTCACCCCTCCACTTT | CASSTQGSYNSPLHF
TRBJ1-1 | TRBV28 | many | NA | TGTGCCGTCGAGGCAGGGCCAATTATGAACACTGAAGCTTTCTTT | CAVEAGPIMNTEAFF
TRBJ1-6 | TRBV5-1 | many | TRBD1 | TGCGCCAGCAGCTCGGGACAGCGTAATTCACCCCTCCACTTT | CASSSGQRNSPLHF
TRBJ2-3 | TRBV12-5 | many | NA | TGTGCTAGTGCCCCTCGGCGGGCGGCCCGCACAGATACGCAGTATTTT | CASAPRRAARTDTQYF
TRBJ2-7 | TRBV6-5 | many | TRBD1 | TGTGCCAGCAGCTACCTTAGGGACAGGGAGCACGAGCAGTACTTC | CASSYLRDREHEQYF
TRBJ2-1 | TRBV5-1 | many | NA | TGCGCCAGCAGCGTTGAGGCAGGGGCGAATGAGCAGTTCTTC | CASSVEAGANEQFF
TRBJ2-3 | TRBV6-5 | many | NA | TGTGCCAGCAGTCAAGGAGATACGCAGTATTTT | CASSQGDTQYF
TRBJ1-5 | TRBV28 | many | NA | TGTGCCAGCAGTGGGGCAGCAGTAAATCAGCCCCAGCATTTT | CASSGAAVNQPQHF
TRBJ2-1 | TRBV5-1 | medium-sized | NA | TGCGCCAGCAGCTTGGGGCAGTCCTACAATGAGCAGTTCTTC | CASSLGQSYNEQFF
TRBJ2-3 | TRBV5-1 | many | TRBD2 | TGCGCCAGCAGAGGGACTAGCTCCCCATCGGGAGATACGCAGTATTTT | CASRGTSSPSGDTQYF
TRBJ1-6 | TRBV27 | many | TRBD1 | TGTGCCAGCAGTTTAACACAGGGGGCTTTGGCACCCCTCCACTTT | CASSLTQGALAPLHF
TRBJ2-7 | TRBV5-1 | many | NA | TGCGCCAGCAGACCATACGGGACCCCCAACGAGCAGTACTTC | CASRPYGTPNEQYF
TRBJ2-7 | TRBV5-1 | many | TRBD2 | TGTGCCAGCAGTTTTAGCGGGGGGGCGAGTGAGCAGTACTTC | CASSFSGGASEQYF
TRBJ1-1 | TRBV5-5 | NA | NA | TGTGCCAGCAGCCCCTCGGGGGCCGACACTGAAGCTTTCTTT | CASSPSGADTEAFF